The 24 T cell receptor beta chains below all came from one sample that was sequenced in a study of blood T cells in healthy people across ages. Combining a sample-barcoded 5' primer with a J-beta primer mix, a second PCR ran for about 7 to 11 cycles. TCRdb re-called the 5' RACE reads with MiXCR, one entry per CDR3 protein. There are around 650,000 distinct CDR3 sequences in the sample; around two fifths occur only once, and approximately 29% lies in the top ten. Sequences were obtained from blood. The source of these receptors is a man older than 75 in good health.

This clonotype came up a few times. The rearrangement uses TRBV5-5 and TRBJ1-5; D gene ambiguous. The CDR3 extends over 14 amino acids. Germline V gene data show CDR1 as SGHKS and CDR2 as YYEKEE (reference sequence). Trimming removed 4 bases from V and 6 bases from J, with 14 bases in between. The CDR3 here is CASSPGPLTQPQHF. In nucleotides, the CDR3 is TGTGCCAGCAGCCCGGGCCCCCTGACTCAGCCCCAGCATTTT.

The chain recombines TRBV11-2 with TRBJ1-6, with 7 bases that match TRBD1. The length of the CDR3 is 15 residues. Germline trimming cut 5 bases from V and 10 bases from J; bases unmatched to any gene: 11. Germline CDR1 and CDR2: SGHAT and FQNNGV. This CDR3 is CASSELGDRGSPLHF. The DNA of the CDR3 is TGTGCCAGCAGCGAGTTGGGGGACAGAGGCTCACCCCTCCACTTT.

This rearrangement joins TRBV7-2 to TRBJ2-3, with TRBD2 matching over 9 bases. The CDR3 contains 16 residues. Trimming cost V 2 bases and J 0 bases; bases outside gene matches: 3. Per germline, CDR1 SGHTA and CDR2 FQGNSA. DNA of the CDR3: TGTGCCAGCAGCTTAAACGCGGGAGGGAGCACAGATACGCAGTATTTT. Amino acids: CASSLNAGGSTDTQYF.

This chain uses TRBV6-6 with TRBJ2-7; D is ambiguous. The CDR3 extends over 11 amino acids. Germline V lookup: CDR1 MNHNY, CDR2 SVGAGI (reference sequence). V was pared by 5 bases and J by 4 bases, with 6 bases between. This chain's CDR3 is CASSDKYEQYF. The CDR3, as DNA: TGTGCCAGCAGTGACAAATACGAGCAGTACTTC.

With regard to this clonotype: A much larger clone sits a single nucleotide away, making a read error possible. The chain links TRBV9 to TRBJ2-1; 10 nucleotides align to TRBD2. The germline V gene encodes CDR1 SGDLS and CDR2 YYNGEE. CDR3 length equals 16 residues. Here the CDR3 reads CASSPSSGGSYNGQFF. The CDR3 bases are TGTGCCAGCAGCCCATCTAGCGGGGGTTCCTACAATGGGCAGTTCTTC.

About this clonotype itself: The junction differs from germline at one of its ends, possibly a read error. The J gene is TRBJ2-1, the V gene TRBV11-2; 7 nucleotides align to TRBD2. The CDR3 consists of 17 residues. Germline CDR1 reads SGHAT; CDR2 reads FQNNGV. The CDR3 region has the DNA TGTGCCAGCAGCTTAAAGCGAGAGGGAGGGGTTTACACTGAGCAGTTCTTC. This sequence encodes CASSLKREGGVYTEQFF.

This clonotype was seen only a few times. The chain recombines TRBV7-2 with TRBJ2-3; possible D gene TRBD1, 5 bases. Germline V gene sequence: CDR1 SGHTA, CDR2 FQGNSA. The length of the CDR3 is 15 residues. The V and J ends lost 5 bases and 3 bases respectively, with 15 bases between them. The CDR3 sequence: CASSLQGLPTDTQYF. The CDR3 nucleotides are TGTGCCAGCAGCCTCCAGGGTCTACCAACAGATACGCAGTATTTT. Variable domain in full (rest from reference TRBV7-2 and TRBJ2-3): GAGVSQSPSNKVTEKGKDVELRCDPISGHTALYWYRQSLGQGLEFLIYFQGNSAPDKSGLPSDRFSAERTGGSVSTLTIQRTQQEDSAVYLCASSLQGLPTDTQYFGPGTRLTVL.

This clonotype appeared a few times. This chain uses TRBV4-3 with TRBJ2-1; 8 positions match TRBD2. V lost 1 base, J lost 1 base, and 3 bases stayed unmatched. The CDR3 sequence is 16 residues long. Looked up from germline, CDR1 is LGHNA and CDR2 is YSLEER. CDR3 sequence (DNA): TGCGCCAGCAGCCAAGGACTAGCGATTTCCTACAATGAGCAGTTCTTC. It codes for CASSQGLAISYNEQFF.

Notes on this clonotype: It may be a read error: a sequence one base away is much more abundant. The chain is built from TRBV5-6 and TRBJ2-5; D not certain. The end of the DNA fits TRBJ2-7 better, so the J call may be wrong. The germline V gene has CDR1 SGHDT and CDR2 YYEEEE. This CDR3 comprises 12 residues. The CDR3 reads CASSSHPYEQYF. The CDR3 DNA reads as TGTGCCAGCAGCTCCCACCCCTACGAGCAGTACTTC.

Worth noting for this clonotype: A read error may account for a junction end that differs from germline. The CDR3 sequence: CSVLRQGAYGHTF. As DNA, the CDR3 is TGCAGCGTCCTCAGACAGGGGGCTTATGGCCACACCTTC. The V gene is TRBV29-1, the J gene TRBJ1-2; 10 nucleotides align to TRBD1. Germline CDR1 reads SQVTM; CDR2 reads ANQGSEA. CDR3 length: 13 amino acids.

This clonotype turned up a few times. The rearrangement uses TRBV20-1 and TRBJ1-1; D remains ambiguous. Germline CDR1 and CDR2: DFQATT and SNEGSKA (reference sequence). V was trimmed by 1 base and J by 1 base, leaving 7 bases between them. This CDR3 has 13 residues. For the CDR3, the DNA is TGCAGTGCTAGAGGGCAGCCGAACACTGAAGCTTTCTTT. Translating it yields CSARGQPNTEAFF.

V is TRBV14 and J is TRBJ2-7, with 7 bases fitting TRBD1. The CDR3 contains 17 residues. Germline V gives CDR1 SGHDN, CDR2 FVKESK. Germline trimming cut 4 bases from V and 3 bases from J; bases unmatched to any gene: 15. DNA of the CDR3: TGTGCCAGCAGCCTCGGGGCCGGACAGGCCGGACTCTACGAGCAGTACTTC. Protein: CASSLGAGQAGLYEQYF.

The chain uses TRBV6-2 or TRBV6-3 and TRBJ1-1; possibly TRBD1 for D (6 bases). Germline-derived CDR1 and CDR2 are MNHEY and SVGEGT. The CDR3 is made up of 14 amino acids. Trimming shortened V by 8 bases and J by 5 bases, and 18 bases separated the two germline ends. Here the CDR3 DNA reads TGTGCCAGCCTCCCGGCAGGGGCTGGAACTGAAGCTTTCTTT. Protein: CASLPAGAGTEAFF.

Details on this clonotype: A much larger clone differs from this one at a single base, so this may be a read error. The chain is built from TRBV29-1 and TRBJ1-2; 8 bases are a match to TRBD1. The V gene's germline CDR1 is SQVTM and CDR2 ANQGSEA. The CDR3 has 16 residues. Trimming at V came to 3 bases and at J to 2 bases, leaving 11 bases not matched to a gene. This CDR3 is CSVDFRTGMTNYGYTF. As DNA, the CDR3 is TGCAGCGTTGATTTTCGGACAGGGATGACCAACTATGGCTACACCTTC.

This clonotype occurred a few times. This chain joins TRBV28 and TRBJ2-5, with D possibly matching TRBD1 (6 bases). The CDR3 spans 14 residues. Germline V gene data show CDR1 as MDHEN and CDR2 as SYDVKM. V was shortened by 1 base and J by 5 bases, with 11 bases between the two germline ends. The CDR3 nucleotides read TGTGCCAGCAGTTTATATCAGGGGCGTGAGACCCAGTACTTC. Its protein product is CASSLYQGRETQYF. The whole variable domain, remainder taken from reference TRBV28 and TRBJ2-5, is DVKVTQSSRYLVKRTGEKVFLECVQDMDHENMFWYRQDPGLGLRLIYFSYDVKMKEKGDIPEGYSVSREKKERFSLILESASTNQTSMYLCASSLYQGRETQYFGPGTRLLVL.

The V call is TRBV2, the J call TRBJ2-2; TRBD1 agrees at 7 bases. The CDR3 has 15 amino acids. In germline, CDR1 is SNHLY, CDR2 FYNNEI. V was pared by 5 bases and J by 4 bases, with 7 bases of the junction left unmatched. Written as DNA, the CDR3 is TGTGCCAGCAGTACAAACAGGGGCCTCACCGGGGAGCTGTTTTTT. It yields the protein CASSTNRGLTGELFF.

This clonotype was found a few times. The chain links TRBV18 to TRBJ2-2; 8 bases match TRBD1. Trimming at V came to 3 bases and at J to 2 bases, leaving 2 bases not matched to a gene. Germline V gene lookup returns CDR1 KGHSH and CDR2 LQKENI. The CDR3 contains 15 residues. The CDR3 sequence is CASSPGQGNTGELFF. The CDR3 nucleotides read TGTGCCAGCTCACCTGGACAGGGCAACACCGGGGAGCTGTTTTTT.

This chain links TRBV28 with TRBJ1-1; the D gene is possibly TRBD1 (6 bases). The CDR3 runs 16 residues. Germline-derived CDR1 and CDR2 are MDHEN and SYDVKM. V lost 5 bases and J 3 bases, leaving 19 bases between the germline ends. The CDR3 DNA sequence: TGTGCCAGCAGTCCCTTAGGGGGGGGCCTTTACACTGAAGCTTTCTTT. It encodes CASSPLGGGLYTEAFF.

This clonotype occurred many times. This may arise from a read error, as a much more abundant clone is one base away. This sequence joins TRBV6-5 and TRBJ2-3, with D maybe TRBD1 (6 bases). The germline V gene has CDR1 MNHEY and CDR2 SVGAGI. The ends were cut back, 8 bases at V and 0 bases at J, with 9 bases in the middle. The CDR3 runs 13 residues. Written as DNA, the CDR3 is TGTGCCAGCTCAGGGGATAGCACAGATACGCAGTATTTT. Its protein product is CASSGDSTDTQYF.

This clonotype showed up just a few times. This chain links TRBV5-1 with TRBJ2-1, with TRBD1 as a possible D gene (6 bases). The CDR3 totals 13 residues. The germline V gene encodes CDR1 SGHRS and CDR2 YFSETQ. The ends were cut back, 4 bases at V and 7 bases at J, with 12 bases in the middle. The CDR3, as DNA: TGCGCCAGCAGCCAGGGACATGGGAATGAGCAGTTCTTC. Its protein product is CASSQGHGNEQFF. Full variable domain (missing parts from reference TRBV5-1 and TRBJ2-1): KAGVTQTPRYLIKTRGQQVTLSCSPISGHRSVSWYQQTPGQGLQFLFEYFSETQRNKGNFPGRFSGRQFSNSRSEMNVSTLELGDSALYLCASSQGHGNEQFFGPGTRLTVL.

In the case of this clonotype: A much more abundant neighbour one base away suggests this may be a read error. The chain employs TRBV28 and TRBJ2-7; D possibly corresponds to TRBD1 (6 bases). Germline V lookup: CDR1 MDHEN, CDR2 SYDVKM. CDR3 length equals 14 residues. Trimming stripped 5 bases from V and 3 bases from J, with 14 bases between. CDR3 amino acids: CASSVFDRSYEQYF. CDR3 coding DNA: TGTGCCAGCAGTGTCTTCGACAGGAGCTACGAGCAGTACTTC.

A word on this clonotype: It may be a read error: a sequence one base away is much more abundant. The V call is TRBV19, the J call TRBJ2-5; D is uncertain. This CDR3 spans 13 amino acids. Germline V gene data show CDR1 as LNHDA and CDR2 as SQIVND (reference sequence). V dropped 3 bases and J dropped 11 bases, with 16 bases sitting between them. The CDR3 sequence: CASSMMGNNEQYF. In DNA form, the CDR3 reads TGTGCCAGTAGTATGATGGGCAACAATGAGCAGTACTTC.

This clonotype was observed a handful of times. The rearrangement uses TRBV20-1 and TRBJ2-5; 10 bases are shared with TRBD2. The trim removed 1 base at V and 2 bases at J, leaving 7 bases unmatched. This CDR3 has 16 amino acids. In germline, CDR1 is DFQATT, CDR2 SNEGSKA (reference sequence). CDR3 loop: CSARGVSGGKQETQYF. The CDR3 coding sequence is TGCAGTGCTAGAGGCGTTAGCGGGGGGAAACAAGAGACCCAGTACTTC.

This clonotype was seen only a few times. The chain couples TRBV5-1 to TRBJ2-5; 8 bases fit TRBD2. CDR1 is SGHRS and CDR2 is YFSETQ in the germline V gene. Trimming cost V 5 bases and J 2 bases; bases outside gene matches: 5. The CDR3 runs 14 residues. In nucleotides, the CDR3 is TGCGCCAGCAGTGTGGGACTAGTTCAAGAGACCCAGTACTTC. Its translation is CASSVGLVQETQYF.